The clone carrying this TCR beta chain was detected only once. This record belongs to a study of blood T cell repertoires in COVID-19. TCRdb's table, derived via immunoSEQ multiplex PCR, lists solely in-frame clones and lacks some. The profile shows hundreds of thousands of clones, approximately 91% of them singletons. The germline CDR1 and CDR2 sequences are SGHTA and FQGNSA. Unmatched junction bases numbered 8, after V lost 1 base and J lost 0 bases. The CDR3 covers 17 residues. The sequence came from a woman in her forties who had recovered from COVID-19. The chain employs TRBV7-2 and TRBJ2-7; 8 bases map to TRBD2. Sequences were obtained from PBMCs or T cells enriched from blood (not recorded which). The CDR3 region is CASSLEPLLAVSYEQYF. The CDR3 DNA reads as TGTGCCAGCAGCTTAGAACCCCTACTAGCGGTCTCCTACGAGCAGTACTTC. Together with reference TRBV7-2 and TRBJ2-7, the CDR3 gives the full variable domain: GAGVSQSPSNKVTEKGKDVELRCDPISGHTALYWYRQSLGQGLEFLIYFQGNSAPDKSGLPSDRFSAERTGGSVSTLTIQRTQQEDSAVYLCASSLEPLLAVSYEQYFGPGTRLTVT.